The rows below give T cell receptor beta chains drawn from one sample of a study of T cells expressing NK-cell markers. TCRdb reprocessed the 5' RACE reads, keeping one entry per CDR3 protein, no DNA. The listing contains a few hundred thousand distinct CDR3 sequences. Sequenced input: blood T cells: a sorted CD56 or NKG2C T cell subset, CD4+ or CD8+ T cells, or bulk PBMC T cells (not recorded which). The source of these receptors is a man aged 18 to 69 in good health. Each CDR3 is given with its conserved first and last residue.

CDR3aa: CASSQGSFAGANVLTF
j_gene: TRBJ2-6
v_gene: TRBV3-1

CDR3aa: CSAPKRGHHNEQFF
j_gene: TRBJ2-1
v_gene: TRBV20-1

CDR3aa: CSVESQKKGYTF
j_gene: TRBJ1-2
v_gene: TRBV29-1

CDR3aa: CASSLYIPGNTIYF
j_gene: TRBJ1-3
v_gene: TRBV5-6

CDR3aa: CASSVKPTRFETQYF
j_gene: TRBJ2-5
v_gene: TRBV5-1

CDR3aa: CSVTGSGGSYEQYF
j_gene: TRBJ2-7
v_gene: TRBV20-1

CDR3aa: CATRGAAGELFF
j_gene: TRBJ2-2
v_gene: TRBV6-6

CDR3aa: CSVFRGKTQYF
j_gene: TRBJ2-5
v_gene: TRBV29-1

CDR3aa: CASSSLTAGGGTQYF
j_gene: TRBJ2-3
v_gene: TRBV7-3

CDR3aa: CASNPDSNTEAFF
j_gene: TRBJ1-1
v_gene: TRBV2

CDR3aa: CASSPPPGGDAKNIQYF
j_gene: TRBJ2-4
v_gene: TRBV28

CDR3aa: CASSLLAFIDTQYF
j_gene: TRBJ2-3
v_gene: TRBV7-2

CDR3aa: CSATSGGALGELFF
j_gene: TRBJ2-2
v_gene: TRBV20-1

CDR3aa: CASSPPGTVTYEQYF
j_gene: TRBJ2-7
v_gene: TRBV18

CDR3aa: CASSYSGGGTTYEQYF
j_gene: TRBJ2-7
v_gene: TRBV6-5

CDR3aa: CASSRSLVRQGAGETQYF
j_gene: TRBJ2-5
v_gene: TRBV7-8

CDR3aa: CAWSVLRRGRSNYGYTF
j_gene: TRBJ1-2
v_gene: TRBV30

CDR3aa: CASSYLQGDYGYTF
j_gene: TRBJ1-2
v_gene: TRBV7-9

CDR3aa: CASSLSWVAGGAGQPQHF
j_gene: TRBJ1-5
v_gene: TRBV7-8

CDR3aa: CASSSQGRTYEQYF
j_gene: TRBJ2-7
v_gene: TRBV6-2/TRBV6-3

CDR3aa: CASSGQDYTGELFF
j_gene: TRBJ2-2
v_gene: TRBV11-1

CDR3aa: CASSYTGTGASPLHF
j_gene: TRBJ1-6
v_gene: TRBV16

CDR3aa: CASSLETGARQPQHF
j_gene: TRBJ1-5
v_gene: TRBV5-1

CDR3aa: CSVRGRNEKLFF
j_gene: TRBJ1-4
v_gene: TRBV29-1

CDR3aa: CASSPKRGTNQPQHF
j_gene: TRBJ1-5
v_gene: TRBV12-3/TRBV12-4

CDR3aa: CSASFRGIYEQYF
j_gene: TRBJ2-7
v_gene: TRBV20-1

CDR3aa: CASRLTYRNTYEQYF
j_gene: TRBJ2-7
v_gene: TRBV11-2

CDR3aa: CASAKEGRGYTF
j_gene: TRBJ1-2
v_gene: TRBV7-9

CDR3aa: CASSQVWAVAAKFEQYF
j_gene: TRBJ2-7
v_gene: TRBV4-2

CDR3aa: CASRPGLATYNEQFF
j_gene: TRBJ2-1
v_gene: TRBV6-1

CDR3aa: CASSRQGLDTDTQYF
j_gene: TRBJ2-3
v_gene: TRBV5-1

CDR3aa: CSAMDRATNEKLFF
j_gene: TRBJ1-4
v_gene: TRBV20-1

CDR3aa: CSATGQGASRNYGYTF
j_gene: TRBJ1-2
v_gene: TRBV20-1

CDR3aa: CASSTRRSQETQYF
j_gene: TRBJ2-5
v_gene: TRBV12-3/TRBV12-4

CDR3aa: CATSYGGVGYGYTF
j_gene: TRBJ1-2
v_gene: TRBV15

CDR3aa: CASRGPGNTIYF
j_gene: TRBJ1-3
v_gene: TRBV2

CDR3aa: CASSQGGFFPQYF
j_gene: TRBJ2-3
v_gene: TRBV4-2

CDR3aa: CASSLGPPSDTIYF
j_gene: TRBJ1-3
v_gene: TRBV5-1

CDR3aa: CASSEWGFGEQFF
j_gene: TRBJ2-1
v_gene: TRBV2

CDR3aa: CASSSPGTGSPYGYTF
j_gene: TRBJ1-2
v_gene: TRBV28

CDR3aa: CSAGGGTGHGYTF
j_gene: TRBJ1-2
v_gene: TRBV20-1

CDR3aa: CSARLQGINEQYF
j_gene: TRBJ2-7
v_gene: TRBV20-1

CDR3aa: CASRLDWGTEAFF
j_gene: TRBJ1-1
v_gene: TRBV12-3/TRBV12-4

CDR3aa: CASSLVGPGAGTGELFF
j_gene: TRBJ2-2
v_gene: TRBV7-6

CDR3aa: CTSSLTSGGEKLQQFF
j_gene: TRBJ2-1
v_gene: TRBV1

CDR3aa: CASSLTRMNTGELFF
j_gene: TRBJ2-2
v_gene: TRBV27

CDR3aa: CSGRDREYNEQFF
j_gene: TRBJ2-1
v_gene: TRBV29-1

CDR3aa: CATSSGFGPGNTEAFF
j_gene: TRBJ1-1
v_gene: TRBV15

CDR3aa: CASSAHPGTANQPQHF
j_gene: TRBJ1-5
v_gene: TRBV5-5

CDR3aa: CASSLGRGLSTDTQYF
j_gene: TRBJ2-3
v_gene: TRBV7-9

CDR3aa: CASSQSVGYQPQHF
j_gene: TRBJ1-5
v_gene: TRBV3-1

CDR3aa: CASNGQIFGGYTF
j_gene: TRBJ1-2
v_gene: TRBV2

CDR3aa: CASSRTGGGSLQETQYF
j_gene: TRBJ2-5
v_gene: TRBV11-1

CDR3aa: CASRTSSGNTEAFF
j_gene: TRBJ1-1
v_gene: TRBV7-3

CDR3aa: CASSLTWTANTEAFF
j_gene: TRBJ1-1
v_gene: TRBV7-2

CDR3aa: CASSQRGGTGVGSGYNEQFF
j_gene: TRBJ2-1
v_gene: TRBV18

CDR3aa: CASSAGQGRNNEQFF
j_gene: TRBJ2-1
v_gene: TRBV7-9

CDR3aa: CASSYPGGIGTDTQYF
j_gene: TRBJ2-3
v_gene: TRBV6-5

CDR3aa: CASSPRDRGRAYEQYF
j_gene: TRBJ2-7
v_gene: TRBV21-1